The text below deals with one T cell receptor (beta chain). Its cognate antigen is unknown. The V end lost 2 bases, the J end lost 2 bases, and 19 bases lay between the germline ends. Germline V CDR1 and CDR2: PRHDT, FYEKMQ (reference sequence). The CDR3 spans 17 residues. The sample originates from a study of beta chain features in type 1 diabetes. The study, taken as a whole, reports: TCRB CDR3s were moderately but significantly shorter in Type 1 diabetes patients in all four CD4+ subsets. Amplification by PCR could prefer shorter templates, with the same effect in patients and controls. A greater similarity of naive, central memory and Treg TCRB repertoires was seen among patients than among healthy donors.

Every isolated RNA sample was fully reverse transcribed, so sequencing captured expressed TCRB transcripts. Produced via immunoSEQ multiplex PCR; TCRdb's table is partial and in-frame only. The sample records 330,000 or so clones, around 13% being singletons. This TCR came from a woman between 18 and 30 years old with type 1 diabetes. The sequencing input was naive CD4+ T cells from blood. V usage is TRBV13 and J usage is TRBJ2-7; D may be TRBD2 (6 bases). CDR3 in DNA: TGTGCCAGCAGCTTACGCTCTCCCGGGGAGGCACCCTACGAGCAGTACTTC. The encoded protein is CASSLRSPGEAPYEQYF. The variable domain in full, with the rest retrieved from reference TRBV13 and TRBJ2-7, is AAGVIQSPRHLIKEKRETATLKCYPIPRHDTVYWYQQGPGQDPQFLISFYEKMQSDKGSIPDRFSAQQFSDYHSELNMSSLELGDSALYFCASSLRSPGEAPYEQYFGPGTRLTVT.